This T cell receptor (beta chain) stems from a study of blood T cell repertoires in COVID-19. V lost 2 bases, J lost 0 bases, and 12 bases lay in between. The CDR3 has 16 amino acids. CDR1 is LGHNA and CDR2 is YNFKEQ in the germline V gene. The data were produced by immunoSEQ multiplex PCR, yet TCRdb's version contains in-frame clones alone and is incomplete. The repertoire consists of tens of thousands of clones, with 87% occurring once and the leading ten covering about 1.9%. This clone was recorded only once. The chain links TRBV4-2 to TRBJ2-3; D perhaps matches TRBD2 (5 bases). This sequence was found in a man aged 45-65 years with active or convalescent COVID-19. Sequences were obtained from peripheral blood. The CDR3, as DNA: TGTGCCAGCAGCCAAAGGACTGTTATCAGCACAGATACGCAGTATTTT. It translates to CASSQRTVISTDTQYF.